This T cell receptor beta chain emerged from a study of blood T cells in healthy people across ages. Peripheral blood was drawn, ten milliliters per donor. For the second PCR, which ran for about 6 to 11 cycles, a sample-barcoded 5' primer and a J-beta primer mix were used. TCRdb reprocessed the 5' RACE reads with MiXCR, giving one entry per CDR3 protein. The table shows around 1,900,000 distinct CDR3 sequences, with about two fifths occurring only once. This CDR3 is 18 amino acids long. With V trimmed by 0 bases and J by 0 bases, 5 bases remained unmatched. Germline loops: CDR1 SGHVS, CDR2 FNYEAQ. Sequences were obtained from blood. This receptor was identified in a human donor in good health. The genes are TRBV7-6 and TRBJ2-3; 11 nucleotides line up with TRBD2. CDR3 sequence (DNA): TGTGCCAGCAGCTTAGCGGGGCTAGCGGGGGGAAGCACAGATACGCAGTATTTT. Translating it yields CASSLAGLAGGSTDTQYF.